Below, 8 T cell receptor beta chains from the same sample are listed, as sequenced in a study of memory B cells and T cells in multiple sclerosis. Only in-frame clones appear in the TCRdb table, and some are missing; sequencing was by immunoSEQ multiplex PCR. The sample contains 30,000 or so clones, around 86% of which appear only once. Stimulus-free culture yielded autoproliferating CFSE-dim and non-proliferating CFSE-high T cells, each sequenced separately. Replicate wells were pooled after around seven days of stimulus-free culture of 5x10^7 CFSE-labeled PBMCs. Their antigens remain unidentified. Sequenced sample: PBMCs from blood kept in culture. The receptors here all came from a human donor with multiple sclerosis.

The chain combines TRBV4-1 with TRBJ2-7; the D gene is possibly TRBD2 (6 bases). The germline CDR1 and CDR2 sequences are MGHRA and YSYEKL. The ends were cut back, 4 bases at V and 6 bases at J, with 19 bases in the middle. This CDR3 has 15 residues. The CDR3 reads CASSPTSDYPAEQYF. The CDR3 DNA is TGCGCCAGCAGCCCCACATCGGACTACCCCGCCGAGCAGTACTTC.

This clone came up once. The rearrangement links TRBV15 to TRBJ2-5, with TRBD1 matching over 11 bases. J lost 4 bases, V lost 2 bases, and 3 bases had no gene match. The CDR3 covers 15 residues. The V gene's germline CDR1 is LNHNV and CDR2 YYDKDF (reference sequence). The CDR3: CATSRRDRGLETQYF. The CDR3 region has the DNA TGTGCCACCAGCAGACGGGACAGGGGGTTAGAGACCCAGTACTTC.

This chain uses TRBV6-5 with TRBJ1-2, with D perhaps matching TRBD1 (5 bases). Germline V CDR1 and CDR2: MNHEY, SVGAGI. V lost 4 bases to trimming and J lost 5 bases, with 20 bases between them. This CDR3 region has 16 residues. The DNA for the CDR3 is TGTGCCAGCAGTTCCCAACCGGGACTAAACGTTTATGGCTACACCTTC. It encodes CASSSQPGLNVYGYTF.

The chain joins TRBV10-2 to TRBJ2-1; 9 bases fit TRBD2. Germline trimming cut 4 bases from V and 0 bases from J; bases unmatched to any gene: 1. Germline V gene data show CDR1 as WSHSY and CDR2 as SAAADI. CDR3 length: 15 residues. The DNA of the CDR3 is TGCGCCAGCAGTGCTAGCGGGAACTCCTACAATGAGCAGTTCTTC. Encoded protein: CASSASGNSYNEQFF.

The CDR3 coding sequence is TGTGCCAGCAGCTTAGTGGGGGGGCTATTCGAGACCCAGTACTTC. Its protein product is CASSLVGGLFETQYF. The V call is TRBV7-2, the J call TRBJ2-5, with D possibly matching TRBD2 (7 bases). The germline V and J ends were trimmed by 1 base and 5 bases, with 14 bases remaining between them. The CDR3 contains 15 residues. Germline V lookup: CDR1 SGHTA, CDR2 FQGNSA.

The chain couples TRBV9 to TRBJ2-3, with 9 bases that match TRBD1. With 4 bases clipped from V and 6 bases from J, the junction kept 9 bases outside the gene matches. Germline CDR1 SGDLS, CDR2 YYNGEE. The CDR3 covers 15 residues. The CDR3 bases are TGTGCCAGCAGCTCGACAGGGGGGTGGACGGATACGCAGTATTTT. It specifies CASSSTGGWTDTQYF.

The chain employs TRBV6-1 and TRBJ2-3; unclear D gene. Trimming took 2 bases from V and 4 from J, leaving 7 bases between them. Germline-derived CDR1 and CDR2 are MNHNS and SASEGT. The CDR3 has 13 amino acids. This CDR3 is CASSEFSPDTQYF. The CDR3 region has the DNA TGTGCCAGCAGTGAATTTAGCCCAGATACGCAGTATTTT.

The genes are TRBV7-2 and TRBJ2-2; the match to TRBD2 covers 12 bases. CDR3 length: 17 residues. Germline V gene data show CDR1 as SGHTA and CDR2 as FQGNSA. V was pared by 5 bases and J by 2 bases, with 6 bases of the junction left unmatched. As DNA, the CDR3 is TGTGCCAGCAGCACCCGGACTAGCGGGGCCAACACCGGGGAGCTGTTTTTT. It is translated as CASSTRTSGANTGELFF.